This T cell receptor (beta chain) was retrieved from a study of lymphopenia after photon versus proton radiotherapy. V lost 3 bases to trimming and J lost 4 bases, with 8 bases between them. Per the germline V gene, CDR1 is SEHNR and CDR2 is FQNEAQ (reference sequence). This CDR3 contains 13 residues. Clones were read by immunoSEQ multiplex PCR, and TCRdb kept only the in-frame ones, dropping some. The sample holds about 70,000 clones, around 86% seen once. The origin of this receptor is a man aged 80 or over with esophageal cancer. The specimen comprised peripheral blood, sampled from a patient treated with proton-based radiotherapy. V usage is TRBV7-9 and J usage is TRBJ2-3; D remains ambiguous. CDR3 amino acids: CASSFGVADTQYF. The DNA of the CDR3 is TGTGCCAGCAGCTTTGGGGTCGCAGATACGCAGTATTTT.